This entry features one T cell receptor beta chain sequence. As yet, its antigen is unknown. This sample was taken from a study of T-cell memory formation after mild COVID-19. TCRdb independently ran MiXCR on the 5' RACE reads; one entry per CDR3 protein. The top ten hold roughly 2% of the sample, which has more than 100,000 distinct CDR3 sequences, 5% to 6.5% seen once. Losses at the gene ends were 2 bases for V and 2 bases for J; bases not matched to a gene: 7. Germline V gives CDR1 LGHNA, CDR2 YNFKEQ. The CDR3 consists of 18 residues. Study results and caveats: Most CD4+ clones that shrank were in CM and EM, while CD8+ ones turned up in EMRA.

The TCR comes from an adult woman who had mild COVID-19 (a few samples of this study predate the infection). Cell type and time point are not known. The sample was PBMCs or a T cell subset sorted from them (not recorded which). The rearrangement joins TRBV4-2 to TRBJ2-5; 14 bases match TRBD2. The CDR3 sequence is CASSQRLAGGPGQETQYF. Here the CDR3 DNA reads TGTGCCAGCAGCCAAAGACTAGCGGGGGGGCCTGGGCAAGAGACCCAGTACTTC.